This passage covers 2 T cell receptor beta chains from one sample sequenced in a study of graft-versus-host responses after intestinal transplantation. This table comes from immunoSEQ multiplex PCR, and its TCRdb copy is limited to in-frame clones, with some not included. The sample gives tens of thousands of clones, 94% of which show up once; approximately 0.19% is in the top ten. These TCRs are of unknown antigen specificity. Material: unstimulated CD4+ T cells sorted from spleen or lymph node cells, obtained before transplant. The receptors shown here come from a human donor who was the organ donor for an intestinal transplant.

The V gene is TRBV20-1, the J gene TRBJ2-1; D may correspond to TRBD1 or TRBD2 (6 bases each). The CDR3 extends over 11 amino acids. The germline V gene encodes CDR1 DFQATT and CDR2 SNEGSKA (reference sequence). Trimming stripped 5 bases from V and 10 bases from J, with 12 bases between. The CDR3 sequence: CSALGAGEQFF. The DNA for the CDR3 is TGCAGTGCTCTGGGGGCGGGGGAGCAGTTCTTC.

This clone has a single count. The rearrangement uses TRBV29-1 and TRBJ1-3; D ambiguous. The CDR3 covers 12 residues. Germline lookup yields CDR1 SQVTM and CDR2 ANQGSEA. CDR3 in amino acids: CSVAHSGNTIYF. In nucleotides, the CDR3 is TGCAGTGTGGCCCACTCTGGAAACACCATATATTTT.